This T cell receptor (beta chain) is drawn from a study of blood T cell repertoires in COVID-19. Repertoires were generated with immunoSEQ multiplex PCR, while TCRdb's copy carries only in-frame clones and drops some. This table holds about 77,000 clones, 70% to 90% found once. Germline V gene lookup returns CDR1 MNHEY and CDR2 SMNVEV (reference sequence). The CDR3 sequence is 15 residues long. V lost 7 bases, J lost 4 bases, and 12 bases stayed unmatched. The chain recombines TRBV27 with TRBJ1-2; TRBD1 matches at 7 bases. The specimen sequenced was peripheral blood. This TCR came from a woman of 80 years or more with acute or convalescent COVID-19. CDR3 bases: TGTGCCAGCAAACCTTCGACAGGGACGACCTATGGCTACACCTTC. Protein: CASKPSTGTTYGYTF.